Only one count was recorded for the clone carrying this T cell receptor beta chain. Antigen unknown. The data belong to a study of CD8 T cells in Susac syndrome. Study-wide results and limits: In Susac syndrome, CD4+ T cell repertoires lacked any clonal expansion.

Patients having Susac syndrome satisfied recently defined diagnostic criteria for definite or probable disease. The RNA input was about 0.5 to 1 ug, and it was reverse transcribed with random hexamers. The immunoSEQ assay covered 54 Vbeta and 13 Jbeta segments for CDR3. Each CDR3 protein gets one entry after TCRdb re-called the immunoSEQ multiplex PCR reads with MiXCR. The profile shows some 210,000 distinct CDR3 sequences, roughly 93% of them singletons. V was shortened by 0 bases and J by 6 bases, with 15 bases between the two germline ends. The CDR3 loop spans 15 amino acids. Looked up from germline, CDR1 is LNHNV and CDR2 is YYDKDF (reference sequence).

The clonotype comes from a human donor with Susac syndrome. Sequencing was performed on CD4+ T cells from PBMCs. The J gene is TRBJ2-7, the V gene TRBV15; no definite D call. The CDR3 loop reads CATSRDRVIGVEQYF. The CDR3 nucleotides read TGTGCCACCAGCAGAGATCGCGTAATAGGTGTCGAGCAGTACTTC. The whole variable domain, filled in from reference TRBV15 and TRBJ2-7, reads DAMVIQNPRYQVTQFGKPVTLSCSQTLNHNVMYWYQQKSSQAPKLLFHYYDKDFNNEADTPDNFQSRRPNTSFCFLDIRSPGLGDTAMYLCATSRDRVIGVEQYFGPGTRLTVT.